This TCR beta chain was observed in a study of OX40 agonist ivuxolimab in advanced cancers. Using immunoSEQ multiplex PCR, the repertoire was profiled, and TCRdb retains in-frame clones only, with some absent. The table lists about 33,000 clones, 74% of them singletons. This clone was counted once. After removal of 5 bases from V and 5 bases from J, the junction contained 7 bases not matched to a gene. The CDR3 consists of 14 residues. The V gene's germline CDR1 is SGHTA and CDR2 FQGNSA. The sequence was obtained from an adult with an advanced solid tumor such as melanoma, head and neck, liver or kidney cancer. The rearrangement links TRBV7-2 to TRBJ2-5; 8 nucleotides align to TRBD2. The specimen comprised CD4+ or CD8+ T cells sorted from blood, sampled in a trial of the OX40 agonist ivuxolimab. CDR3 protein: CASSAPPGGETQYF. The DNA for the CDR3 is TGTGCCAGCAGCGCCCCCCCGGGAGGGGAGACCCAGTACTTC.